This T cell receptor beta chain was observed in a study of regulatory T cells in long-lasting Graves disease. Findings and caveats of the study: Those with persistent Graves' had less TCR diversity than newly diagnosed patients. Preferential use of TRBV28, TRBJ1-2 and TRBJ2-5 was seen in persistent disease. A reduction in accuracy may have resulted from the small sample size.

This sample's time point: newly diagnosed GD, antithyroid drugs for less than 3 months. After RNA was extracted from PBMCs, the TCR library was made from it. TCR beta libraries were built with iRepertoire HTBI primers and Arm-PCR of CDR3 regions. TCRdb called the multiplex PCR reads again in MiXCR, with one record for every CDR3 protein. The sample consists of under 250,000 distinct CDR3 sequences, roughly a fifth of them appearing once. Germline lookup yields CDR1 KGHSH and CDR2 LQKENI. This CDR3 comprises 13 residues. The trim removed 2 bases at V and 10 bases at J, leaving 5 bases unmatched. This clonotype was seen repeatedly, ten times or more. The antigen is not known.

The chain couples TRBV18 to TRBJ1-1; 9 nucleotides align to TRBD1. This material consisted of peripheral blood mononuclear cells (PBMCs), taken at new diagnosis, from a patient treated with antithyroid drugs. The source is a female donor with Graves disease. The chain's CDR3 is CASSPSGTGSAFF. CDR3 nucleotides: TGTGCCAGCTCACCAAGTGGGACAGGGTCAGCTTTCTTT.